The 25 T cell receptor beta chains below come from one sample, sequenced in a study of blood T cell repertoires in COVID-19. Sequencing was performed with immunoSEQ multiplex PCR; in TCRdb, only in-frame clones are kept and a portion is missing. The table has over 600,000 clones, more than 80% seen once. The material sequenced was peripheral blood. The receptor set was obtained from a woman between 18 and 29 years old with acute or convalescent COVID-19.

The rearrangement joins TRBV2 to TRBJ2-5, with TRBD2 matching over 10 bases. The germline V gene has CDR1 SNHLY and CDR2 FYNNEI. J was trimmed by 5 bases and V by 7 bases; bases with no gene match: 13. The CDR3 spans 16 residues. Here the CDR3 DNA reads TGTGCCAGCAAGTCTTCTAGCGGGGGTTTGCGGGAGACCCAGTACTTC. This codes for CASKSSSGGLRETQYF.

The rearrangement uses TRBV25-1 and TRBJ2-1; 8 nucleotides agree with TRBD1. J gave up 6 bases and V 8 bases, and 12 bases lay outside the gene matches. This CDR3 region has 15 residues. CDR1 is MGHDK, CDR2 SYGVNS, per germline. This CDR3 is CASGVAGGSGNEQFF. For the CDR3, the DNA is TGTGCCAGCGGGGTTGCAGGGGGCTCGGGCAATGAGCAGTTCTTC.

The chain has TRBV6-5 and TRBJ1-1; 9 nucleotides align to TRBD1. V shed 4 bases and J 10 bases; nucleotides not matched to a gene: 10. Germline CDR1 and CDR2: MNHEY and SVGAGI. The CDR3 has 14 residues. The CDR3 DNA sequence: TGTGCCAGCAGTTTACCGGGACAGGGAGTCAGAGCTTTCTTT. As protein: CASSLPGQGVRAFF.

The chain employs TRBV4-1 and TRBJ1-4; 7 nucleotides agree with TRBD1. This CDR3 comprises 14 residues. With 5 bases clipped from V and 3 bases from J, the junction kept 3 bases outside the gene matches. CDR1 and CDR2 from the germline V gene are MGHRA and YSYEKL. This chain's CDR3 is CASSEDRSNEKLFF. The CDR3, as DNA: TGCGCCAGCAGCGAGGACAGGTCTAATGAAAAACTGTTTTTT.

This chain connects TRBV9 to TRBJ2-3; no clear D. This CDR3 is built from 13 residues. V was pared by 1 base and J by 1 base, with 4 bases between. Per the germline V gene, CDR1 is SGDLS and CDR2 is YYNGEE. DNA of the CDR3: TGTGCCAGCAGCGTACTAGGCACAGATACGCAGTATTTT. It encodes CASSVLGTDTQYF.

The J gene is TRBJ1-5, the V gene TRBV30, with 9 bases that match TRBD1. Per germline, CDR1 GTSNPN and CDR2 SVGIG (reference sequence). V dropped 5 bases and J dropped 5; count of bases not matched to a gene: 4. The CDR3 is 13 amino acids. CDR3: CAWGDRVDQPQHF. The CDR3 nucleotides are TGTGCCTGGGGGGACAGGGTTGATCAGCCCCAGCATTTT.

This chain links TRBV24-1 with TRBJ1-5, with D maybe TRBD1 (5 bases). With 9 bases removed from V and 3 bases from J, the gap between germline ends came to 14 bases. Germline lookup yields CDR1 KGHDR and CDR2 SFDVKD. This CDR3 is 14 amino acids long. The CDR3 DNA reads as TGTGCCACCGCCACTGGGGGGTTCAATCAGCCCCAGCATTTT. As protein: CATATGGFNQPQHF.

The V call is TRBV5-1, the J call TRBJ2-7, with 8 positions matching TRBD1. The CDR3 covers 16 residues. The J segment lost 2 bases and the V segment lost 2 bases, leaving 9 bases of the junction unmatched. The V gene's germline CDR1 is SGHRS and CDR2 YFSETQ. The CDR3 sequence is CASSLPPGQAPYEQYF. The CDR3 DNA sequence: TGCGCCAGCAGCTTACCTCCGGGACAGGCCCCCTACGAGCAGTACTTC.

The chain carries TRBV27 and TRBJ2-5; 7 bases match TRBD2. This CDR3 has 15 amino acids. Germline V gene sequence: CDR1 MNHEY, CDR2 SMNVEV (reference sequence). J was trimmed by 3 bases and V by 6 bases; bases with no gene match: 10. CDR3 sequence (DNA): TGTGCCAGCAGAAGGCGGGGGTGGGTCGAAGAGACCCAGTACTTC. Its protein product is CASRRRGWVEETQYF.

CDR3 DNA sequence: TGCGCCAGCAGCCTACAGGTGACAGATACGCAGTATTTT. Its translation is CASSLQVTDTQYF. J is TRBJ2-3 and V is TRBV5-1; TRBD1 might be the D (5 bases). Trimming shortened V by 4 bases and J by 3 bases, and 9 bases separated the two germline ends. There are 13 residues in the CDR3. Germline values: CDR1 SGHRS, CDR2 YFSETQ.

This rearrangement joins TRBV10-2 to TRBJ1-1, with TRBD1 matching 8 bases. Germline loops: CDR1 WSHSY, CDR2 SAAADI. This CDR3 region has 13 residues. After removal of 4 bases from V and 4 bases from J, the junction contained 2 bases not matched to a gene. CDR3 residues: CASSGQGLTEAFF. The CDR3 bases are TGCGCCAGCAGTGGACAGGGGCTCACTGAAGCTTTCTTT.

This clone appeared a single time. The chain couples TRBV15 to TRBJ2-1; 8 bases align to TRBD2. This CDR3 is built from 15 residues. The ends lost 0 bases at V and 9 bases at J; junction bases unmatched: 7. In germline, CDR1 is LNHNV, CDR2 YYDKDF (reference sequence). This CDR3 reads CATSRDSGGGREQFF. Here the CDR3 DNA reads TGTGCCACCAGCAGAGATTCGGGGGGGGGCCGTGAGCAGTTCTTC.

To note about this clone: This CDR3 is also generated by other DNA sequences in the sample. The chain has TRBV5-1 and TRBJ2-7; TRBD1 matches at 8 bases. The CDR3 sequence is 15 residues long. With 5 bases clipped from V and 6 bases from J, the junction kept 13 bases outside the gene matches. From germline, CDR1 is SGHRS and CDR2 YFSETQ. The CDR3 is CASRSTTGAVGEQYF. In DNA, the CDR3 is TGCGCCAGCAGATCGACGACAGGGGCGGTAGGCGAGCAGTACTTC.

This chain links TRBV6-6 with TRBJ2-7; perhaps TRBD1 as D (6 bases). Germline V gene lookup returns CDR1 MNHNY and CDR2 SVGAGI (reference sequence). Trimming shortened V by 5 bases and J by 5 bases, and 19 bases separated the two germline ends. The CDR3 totals 15 residues. The CDR3 protein is CASSTLGASSHEQYF. The CDR3 DNA reads as TGTGCCAGCAGTACCTTGGGGGCCTCGAGCCACGAGCAGTACTTC.

The V gene is TRBV5-6, the J gene TRBJ2-2; D uncertain. This CDR3 spans 13 amino acids. V shed 4 bases and J shed 4 bases, with 8 bases lying between them. Germline CDR1 SGHDT, CDR2 YYEEEE. The CDR3, as DNA: TGTGCCAGCAGCCTAGAGGCCACCGGGGAGCTGTTTTTT. This codes for CASSLEATGELFF.

This clone was seen a single time. The chain links TRBV19 to TRBJ2-5, with D perhaps matching TRBD2 (5 bases). The CDR3 is made up of 15 amino acids. The V end was cut by 7 bases, the J end by 3 bases, with 18 bases between. Germline lookup yields CDR1 LNHDA and CDR2 SQIVND (reference sequence). The CDR3 loop reads CASTSMGVGEETQYF. CDR3 bases: TGTGCCAGTACCTCCATGGGTGTGGGAGAAGAGACCCAGTACTTC.

About this clone itself: Sequence at one end of the junction differs from germline and may be a read error. The rearrangement uses TRBV2 and TRBJ2-7; a weak D match, TRBD2 (7 bases). CDR1 is SNHLY, CDR2 FYNNEI, per germline. The CDR3 has 11 residues. CDR3 region: CASTREGEMFF. The CDR3 DNA sequence: TGTGCCAGCACTAGGGAGGGGGAAATGTTCTTC. The variable domain in full, completed from reference TRBV2 and TRBJ2-7, reads EPEVTQTPSHQVTQMGQEVILRCVPISNHLYFYWYRQILGQKVEFLVSFYNNEISEKSEIFDDQFSVERPDGSNFTLKIRSTKLEDSAMYFCASTREGEMFFGPGTRLTVT.

This clone was counted once. The V and J genes are TRBV7-9 and TRBJ1-4; 9 nucleotides line up with TRBD1. The CDR3 totals 14 residues. V trimming: 5 bases; J trimming: 8 bases; junction bases outside the gene matches: 6. The germline CDR1 and CDR2 sequences are SEHNR and FQNEAQ (reference sequence). CDR3 protein: CASSRPGTGEKLFF. The CDR3 coding sequence is TGTGCCAGCAGCCGACCAGGGACAGGGGAAAAACTGTTTTTT.

This clone was observed once. This chain links TRBV5-1 with TRBJ1-5; D perhaps matches TRBD1 (5 bases). CDR1 SGHRS and CDR2 YFSETQ come from the germline V gene. CDR3 length equals 15 residues. Trimming took 0 bases from V and 5 from J, leaving 12 bases between them. As DNA, the CDR3 is TGCGCCAGCAGCTTGGTGGGGGGGGGAGATCAGCCCCAGCATTTT. This translates into CASSLVGGGDQPQHF.

The chain's CDR3 is CASSPDTGTEAFF. CDR3 bases: TGCGCCAGCAGCCCTGACACAGGCACTGAAGCTTTCTTT. This chain uses TRBV5-1 with TRBJ1-1; possibly TRBD1 for D (5 bases). The CDR3 has 13 amino acids. Germline lookup yields CDR1 SGHRS and CDR2 YFSETQ. The germline V and J ends were trimmed by 4 bases and 4 bases, with 11 bases remaining between them.

This chain uses TRBV19 with TRBJ1-4; D possibly corresponds to TRBD1 (5 bases). The CDR3 covers 15 residues. Germline V gene lookup returns CDR1 LNHDA and CDR2 SQIVND (reference sequence). Trimming shortened V by 5 bases and J by 3 bases, and 13 bases separated the two germline ends. CDR3 in DNA: TGTGCCAGTAGTGCCCAGGACAACCCTAATGAAAAACTGTTTTTT. This gives the protein CASSAQDNPNEKLFF.

This chain uses TRBV30 with TRBJ2-7; D unclear. In germline, CDR1 is GTSNPN, CDR2 SVGIG (reference sequence). V was pared by 2 bases and J by 0 bases, with 8 bases between. This CDR3 has 13 residues. Here the CDR3 DNA reads TGTGCCTGGAGTTTCCCGTACTCCTACGAGCAGTACTTC. It codes for CAWSFPYSYEQYF.

V usage is TRBV2 and J usage is TRBJ1-2; D possibly corresponds to TRBD1 (5 bases). Germline CDR1 reads SNHLY; CDR2 reads FYNNEI. V lost 7 bases and J lost 0, with 9 bases in between. The CDR3 extends over 13 amino acids. CDR3 in amino acids: CASTQGANYGYTF. The CDR3 DNA reads as TGTGCCAGCACCCAGGGTGCTAACTATGGCTACACCTTC.

The J gene is TRBJ1-5, the V gene TRBV2; D may be TRBD1 (6 bases). This CDR3 has 13 residues. Trimming cost V 6 bases and J 4 bases, with 10 bases left between them. The germline V gene has CDR1 SNHLY and CDR2 FYNNEI. The CDR3 DNA follows: TGTGCCAGCAGAGGGACACAGAATCAGCCCCAGCATTTT. Protein: CASRGTQNQPQHF. The full variable domain, with the rest looked up from reference TRBV2 and TRBJ1-5, is EPEVTQTPSHQVTQMGQEVILRCVPISNHLYFYWYRQILGQKVEFLVSFYNNEISEKSEIFDDQFSVERPDGSNFTLKIRSTKLEDSAMYFCASRGTQNQPQHFGDGTRLSIL.

The chain combines TRBV7-9 with TRBJ2-2; the match to TRBD1 covers 7 bases. V shed 5 bases, J shed 2 bases, and the junction held 5 bases outside the gene matches. The germline gives CDR1 SEHNR, CDR2 FQNEAQ (reference sequence). The length of the CDR3 is 15 residues. CDR3: CASSPYRGNTGELFF. DNA for the CDR3: TGTGCCAGCAGCCCCTACAGGGGAAACACCGGGGAGCTGTTTTTT.